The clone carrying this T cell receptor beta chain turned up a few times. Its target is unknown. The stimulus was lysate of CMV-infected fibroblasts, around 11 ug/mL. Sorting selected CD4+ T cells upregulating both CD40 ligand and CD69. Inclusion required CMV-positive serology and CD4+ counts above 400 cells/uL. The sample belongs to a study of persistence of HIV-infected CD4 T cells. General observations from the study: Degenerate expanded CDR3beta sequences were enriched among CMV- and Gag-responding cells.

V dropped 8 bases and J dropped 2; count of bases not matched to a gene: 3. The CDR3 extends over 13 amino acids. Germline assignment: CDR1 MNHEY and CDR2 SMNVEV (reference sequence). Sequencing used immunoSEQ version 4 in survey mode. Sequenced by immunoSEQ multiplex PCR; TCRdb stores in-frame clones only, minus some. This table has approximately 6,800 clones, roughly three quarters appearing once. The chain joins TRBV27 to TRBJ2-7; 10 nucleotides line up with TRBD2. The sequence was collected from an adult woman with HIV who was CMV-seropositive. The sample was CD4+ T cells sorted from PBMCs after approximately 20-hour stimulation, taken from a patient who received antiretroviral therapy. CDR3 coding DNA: TGTGCCAGCTCCCTAGCGGGAGCCTACGAGCAGTACTTC. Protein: CASSLAGAYEQYF.